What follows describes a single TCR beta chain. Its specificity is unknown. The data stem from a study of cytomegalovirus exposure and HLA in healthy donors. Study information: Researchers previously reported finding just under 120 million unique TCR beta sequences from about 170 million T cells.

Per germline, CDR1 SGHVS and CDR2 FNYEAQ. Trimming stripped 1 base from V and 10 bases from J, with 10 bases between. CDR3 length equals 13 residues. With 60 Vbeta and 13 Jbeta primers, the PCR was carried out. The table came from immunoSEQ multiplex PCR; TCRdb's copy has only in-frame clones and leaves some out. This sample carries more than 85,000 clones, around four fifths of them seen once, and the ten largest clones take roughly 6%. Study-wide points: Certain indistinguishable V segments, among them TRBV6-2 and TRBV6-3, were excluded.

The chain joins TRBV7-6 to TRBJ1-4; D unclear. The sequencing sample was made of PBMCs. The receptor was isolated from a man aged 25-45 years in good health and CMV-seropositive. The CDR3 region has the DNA TGTGCCAGCAGCTTAGAATTTGGCGGAAAACTGTTTTTT. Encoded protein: CASSLEFGGKLFF.